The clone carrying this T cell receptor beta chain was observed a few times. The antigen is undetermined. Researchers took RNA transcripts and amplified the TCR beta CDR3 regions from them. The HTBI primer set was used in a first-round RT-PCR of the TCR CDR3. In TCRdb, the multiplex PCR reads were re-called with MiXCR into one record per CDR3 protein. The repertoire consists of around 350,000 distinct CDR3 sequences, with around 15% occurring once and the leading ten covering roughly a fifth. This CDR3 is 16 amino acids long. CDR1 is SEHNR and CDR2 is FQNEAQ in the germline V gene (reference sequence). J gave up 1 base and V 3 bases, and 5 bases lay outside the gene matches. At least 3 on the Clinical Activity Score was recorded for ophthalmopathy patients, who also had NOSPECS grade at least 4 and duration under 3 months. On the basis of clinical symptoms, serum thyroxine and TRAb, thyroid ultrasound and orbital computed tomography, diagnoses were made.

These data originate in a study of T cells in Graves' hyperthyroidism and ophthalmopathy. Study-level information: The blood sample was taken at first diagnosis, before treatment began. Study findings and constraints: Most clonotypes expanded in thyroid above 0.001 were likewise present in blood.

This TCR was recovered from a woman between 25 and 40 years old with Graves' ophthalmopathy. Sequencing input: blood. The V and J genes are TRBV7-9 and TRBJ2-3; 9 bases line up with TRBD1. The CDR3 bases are TGTGCCAGCAGCTTTGGGACAGGGCGACGCACAGATACGCAGTATTTT. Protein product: CASSFGTGRRTDTQYF.